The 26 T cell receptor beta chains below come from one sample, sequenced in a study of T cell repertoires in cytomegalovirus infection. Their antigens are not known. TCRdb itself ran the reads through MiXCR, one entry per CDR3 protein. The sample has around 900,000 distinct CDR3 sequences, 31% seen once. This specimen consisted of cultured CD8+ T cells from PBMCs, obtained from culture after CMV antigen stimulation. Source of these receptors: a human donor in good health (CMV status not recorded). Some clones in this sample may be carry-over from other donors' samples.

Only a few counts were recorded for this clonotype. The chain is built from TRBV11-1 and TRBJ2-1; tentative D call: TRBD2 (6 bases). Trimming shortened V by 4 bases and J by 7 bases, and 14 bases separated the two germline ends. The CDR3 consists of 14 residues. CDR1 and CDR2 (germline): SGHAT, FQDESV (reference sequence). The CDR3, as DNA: TGTGCCAGCAGCTCATTTCTAGCGAGGAATGAGCAGTTCTTC. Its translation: CASSSFLARNEQFF.

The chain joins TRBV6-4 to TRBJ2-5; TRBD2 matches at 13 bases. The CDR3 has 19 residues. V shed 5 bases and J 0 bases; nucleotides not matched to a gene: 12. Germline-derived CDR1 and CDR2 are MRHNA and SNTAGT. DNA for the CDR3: TGTGCCAGCAGTCGGACTAGCGGGGGCCTCGTCCCCTACCAAGAGACCCAGTACTTC. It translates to CASSRTSGGLVPYQETQYF.

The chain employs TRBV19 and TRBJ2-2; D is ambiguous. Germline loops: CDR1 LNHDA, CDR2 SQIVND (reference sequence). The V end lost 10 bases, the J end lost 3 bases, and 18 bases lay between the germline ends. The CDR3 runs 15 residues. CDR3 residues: CANLSAGRDTGELFF. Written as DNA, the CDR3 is TGTGCCAACCTCTCGGCCGGGCGAGACACCGGGGAGCTGTTTTTT.

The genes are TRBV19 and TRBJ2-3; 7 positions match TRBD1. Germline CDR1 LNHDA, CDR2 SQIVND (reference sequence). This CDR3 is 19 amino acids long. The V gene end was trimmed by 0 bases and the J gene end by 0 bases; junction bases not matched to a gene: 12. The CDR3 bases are TGTGCCAGTAGTATAGATTTTGCGACAGGGTACGCCAGCACAGATACGCAGTATTTT. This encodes CASSIDFATGYASTDTQYF.

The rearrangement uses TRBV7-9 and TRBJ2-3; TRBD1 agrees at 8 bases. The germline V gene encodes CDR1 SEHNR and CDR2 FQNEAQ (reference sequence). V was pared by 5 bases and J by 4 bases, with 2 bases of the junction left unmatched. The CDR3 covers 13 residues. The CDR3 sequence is CASSRGQADTQYF. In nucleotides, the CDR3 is TGTGCCAGCAGCCGGGGACAGGCAGATACGCAGTATTTT.

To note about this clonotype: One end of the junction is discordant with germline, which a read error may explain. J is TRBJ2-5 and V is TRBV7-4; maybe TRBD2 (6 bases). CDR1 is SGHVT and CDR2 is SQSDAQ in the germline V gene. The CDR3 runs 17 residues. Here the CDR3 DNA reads TGTGCCAACAGCTTCCCCCCCTCTCCTGGGACTGAAGAGACCCAGTACTTC. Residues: CANSFPPSPGTEETQYF.

In nucleotides, the CDR3 is TGTGCCAGCAGTTTTCCCCGGGACAGGGGACTAGCGGGGGGTCCAGCCTACAATGAGCAGTTCTTC. The encoded protein is CASSFPRDRGLAGGPAYNEQFF. The chain links TRBV28 to TRBJ2-1, with 15 bases lining up with TRBD2. This CDR3 has 22 amino acids. J gave up 2 bases and V 3 bases, and 17 bases lay outside the gene matches. Germline loops: CDR1 MDHEN, CDR2 SYDVKM.

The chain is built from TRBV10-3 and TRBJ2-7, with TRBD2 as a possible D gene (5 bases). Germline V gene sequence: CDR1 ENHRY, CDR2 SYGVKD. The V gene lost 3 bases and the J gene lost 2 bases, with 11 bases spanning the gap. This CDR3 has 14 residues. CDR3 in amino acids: CAISDKRVTYEQYV. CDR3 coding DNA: TGTGCCATCAGTGACAAGAGGGTTACCTACGAGCAGTACGTC.

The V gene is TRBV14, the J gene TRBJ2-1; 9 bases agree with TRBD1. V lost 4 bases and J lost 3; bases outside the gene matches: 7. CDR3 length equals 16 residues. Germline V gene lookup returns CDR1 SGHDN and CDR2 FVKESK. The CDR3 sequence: CASSRPGTGSYNEQFF. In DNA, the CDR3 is TGTGCCAGCAGCCGACCCGGGACAGGGAGCTACAATGAGCAGTTCTTC.

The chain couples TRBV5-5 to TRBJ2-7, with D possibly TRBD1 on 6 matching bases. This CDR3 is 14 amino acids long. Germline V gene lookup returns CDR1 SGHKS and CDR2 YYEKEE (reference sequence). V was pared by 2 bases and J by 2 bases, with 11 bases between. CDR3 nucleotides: TGTGCCAGCAGCTTTTTTCGACAGGCCTACGAGCAGTACTTC. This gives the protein CASSFFRQAYEQYF.

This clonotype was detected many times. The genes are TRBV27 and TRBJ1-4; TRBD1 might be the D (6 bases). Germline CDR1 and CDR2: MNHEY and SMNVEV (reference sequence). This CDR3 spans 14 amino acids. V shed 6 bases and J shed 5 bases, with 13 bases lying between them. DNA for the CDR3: TGTGCCAGCAGCTTGTATAGGGGGAATGAAAAACTGTTTTTT. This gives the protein CASSLYRGNEKLFF. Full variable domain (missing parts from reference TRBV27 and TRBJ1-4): EAQVTQNPRYLITVTGKKLTVTCSQNMNHEYMSWYRQDPGLGLRQIYYSMNVEVTDKGDVPEGYKVSRKEKRNFPLILESPSPNQTSLYFCASSLYRGNEKLFFGSGTQLSVL.

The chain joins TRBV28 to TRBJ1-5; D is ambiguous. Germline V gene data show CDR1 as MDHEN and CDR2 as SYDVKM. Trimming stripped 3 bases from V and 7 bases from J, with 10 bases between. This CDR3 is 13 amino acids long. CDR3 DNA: TGTGCCAGCAGTTTCCCGACGGACCAGCCCCAGCATTTT. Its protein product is CASSFPTDQPQHF.

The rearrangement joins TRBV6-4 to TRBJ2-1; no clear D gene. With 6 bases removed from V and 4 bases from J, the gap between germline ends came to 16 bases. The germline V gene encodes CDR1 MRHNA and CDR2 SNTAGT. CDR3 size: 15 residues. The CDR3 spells CASRARRPIYNEQFF. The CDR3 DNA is TGTGCCAGCAGGGCTCGGCGGCCCATATACAATGAGCAGTTCTTC.

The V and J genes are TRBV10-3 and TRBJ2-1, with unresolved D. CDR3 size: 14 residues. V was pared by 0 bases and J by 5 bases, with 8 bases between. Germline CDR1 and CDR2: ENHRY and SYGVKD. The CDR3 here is CAISESISDNEQFF. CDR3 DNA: TGTGCCATCAGTGAGTCGATAAGCGACAATGAGCAGTTCTTC.

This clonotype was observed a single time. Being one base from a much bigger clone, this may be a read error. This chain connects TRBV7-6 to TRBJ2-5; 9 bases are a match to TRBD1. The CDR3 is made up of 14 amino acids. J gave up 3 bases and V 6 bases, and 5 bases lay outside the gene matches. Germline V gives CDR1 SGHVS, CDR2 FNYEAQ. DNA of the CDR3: TGTGCCAGCAGACGGACAGGGGCTGAAGAGACCCAGTACTTC. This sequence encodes CASRRTGAEETQYF.

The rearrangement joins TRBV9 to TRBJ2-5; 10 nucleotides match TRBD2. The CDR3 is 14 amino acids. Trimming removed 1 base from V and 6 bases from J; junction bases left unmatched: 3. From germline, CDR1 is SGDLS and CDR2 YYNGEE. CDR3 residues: CASSVSSGGKTQYF. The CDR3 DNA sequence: TGTGCCAGCAGCGTATCTAGCGGGGGAAAGACCCAGTACTTC.

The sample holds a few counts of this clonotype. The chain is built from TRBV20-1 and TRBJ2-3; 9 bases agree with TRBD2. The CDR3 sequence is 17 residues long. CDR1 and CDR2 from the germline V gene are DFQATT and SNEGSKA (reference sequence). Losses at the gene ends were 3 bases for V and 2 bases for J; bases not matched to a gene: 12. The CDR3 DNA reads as TGCAGTGCTAGTTCTCCGGGACTAGCCGTAGTCACAGATACGCAGTATTTT. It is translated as CSASSPGLAVVTDTQYF.

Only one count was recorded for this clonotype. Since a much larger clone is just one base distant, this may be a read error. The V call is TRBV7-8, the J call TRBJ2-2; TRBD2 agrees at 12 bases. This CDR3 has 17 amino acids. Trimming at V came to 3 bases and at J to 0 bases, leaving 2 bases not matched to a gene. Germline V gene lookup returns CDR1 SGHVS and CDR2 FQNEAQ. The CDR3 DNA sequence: TGTGCCAGCAGCTTCAGACTAGCGGGGGCGAACACCGGGGAGCTGTTTTTT. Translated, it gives CASSFRLAGANTGELFF.

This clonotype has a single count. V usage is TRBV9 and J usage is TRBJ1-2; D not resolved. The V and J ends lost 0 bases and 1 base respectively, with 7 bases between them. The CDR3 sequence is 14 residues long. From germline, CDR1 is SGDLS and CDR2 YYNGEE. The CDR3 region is CASSVAGVNYGYTF. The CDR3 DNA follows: TGTGCCAGCAGCGTAGCAGGAGTTAACTATGGCTACACCTTC.

CDR3 region: CASSDRQGTPNEQFF. Written as DNA, the CDR3 is TGTGCCAGCAGTGACCGACAGGGGACCCCCAATGAGCAGTTCTTC. The J gene is TRBJ2-1, the V gene TRBV6-1; TRBD1 aligns across 8 bases. Germline V lookup: CDR1 MNHNS, CDR2 SASEGT. The CDR3 loop spans 15 amino acids. V lost 3 bases to trimming and J lost 6 bases; unmatched junction nucleotides: 7.

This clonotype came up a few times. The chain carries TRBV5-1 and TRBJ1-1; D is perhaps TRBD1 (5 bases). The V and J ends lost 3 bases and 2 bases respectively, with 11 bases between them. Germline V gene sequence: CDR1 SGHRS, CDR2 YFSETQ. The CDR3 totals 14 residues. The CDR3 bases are TGCGCCAGCAGCTCCGGGGCTTCTAACACTGAAGCTTTCTTT. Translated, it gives CASSSGASNTEAFF. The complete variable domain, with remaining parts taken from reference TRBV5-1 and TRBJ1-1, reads KAGVTQTPRYLIKTRGQQVTLSCSPISGHRSVSWYQQTPGQGLQFLFEYFSETQRNKGNFPGRFSGRQFSNSRSEMNVSTLELGDSALYLCASSSGASNTEAFFGQGTRLTVV.

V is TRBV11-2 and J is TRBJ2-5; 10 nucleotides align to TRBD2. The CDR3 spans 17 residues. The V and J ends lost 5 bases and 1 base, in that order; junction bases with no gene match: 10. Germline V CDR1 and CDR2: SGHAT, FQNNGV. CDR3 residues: CASSRASGGARQETQYF. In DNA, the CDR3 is TGTGCCAGCAGCCGGGCGAGCGGGGGGGCCCGCCAAGAGACCCAGTACTTC.

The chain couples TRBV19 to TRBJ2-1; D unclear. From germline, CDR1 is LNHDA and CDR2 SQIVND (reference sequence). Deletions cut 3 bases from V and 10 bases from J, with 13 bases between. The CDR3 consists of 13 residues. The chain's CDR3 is CASSILTTGEQFF. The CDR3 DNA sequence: TGTGCCAGTAGTATTCTGACCACCGGGGAGCAGTTCTTC. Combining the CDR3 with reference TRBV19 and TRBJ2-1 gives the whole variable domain DGGITQSPKYLFRKEGQNVTLSCEQNLNHDAMYWYRQDPGQGLRLIYYSQIVNDFQKGDIAEGYSVSREKKESFPLTVTSAQKNPTAFYLCASSILTTGEQFFGPGTRLTVL.

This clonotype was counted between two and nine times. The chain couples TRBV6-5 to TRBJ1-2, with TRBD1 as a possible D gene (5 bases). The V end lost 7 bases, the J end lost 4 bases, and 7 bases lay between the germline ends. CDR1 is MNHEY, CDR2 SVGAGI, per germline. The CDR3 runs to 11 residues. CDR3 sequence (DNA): TGTGCCAGCAAGGGGATCTATGGCTACACCTTC. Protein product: CASKGIYGYTF.

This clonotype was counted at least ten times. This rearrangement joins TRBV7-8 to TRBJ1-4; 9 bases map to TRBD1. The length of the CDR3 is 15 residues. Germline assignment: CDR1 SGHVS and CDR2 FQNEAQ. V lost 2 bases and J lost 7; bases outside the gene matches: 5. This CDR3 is CASSLTGGHREKLFF. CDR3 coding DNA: TGTGCCAGCAGCTTAACAGGGGGCCATCGTGAAAAACTGTTTTTT.

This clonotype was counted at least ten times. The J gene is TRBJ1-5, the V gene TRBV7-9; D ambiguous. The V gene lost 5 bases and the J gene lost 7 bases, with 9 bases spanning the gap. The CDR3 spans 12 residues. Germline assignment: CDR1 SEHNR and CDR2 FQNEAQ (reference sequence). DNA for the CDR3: TGTGCCAGCAGCCAGTACGGGCAGCCCCAGCATTTT. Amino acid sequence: CASSQYGQPQHF.